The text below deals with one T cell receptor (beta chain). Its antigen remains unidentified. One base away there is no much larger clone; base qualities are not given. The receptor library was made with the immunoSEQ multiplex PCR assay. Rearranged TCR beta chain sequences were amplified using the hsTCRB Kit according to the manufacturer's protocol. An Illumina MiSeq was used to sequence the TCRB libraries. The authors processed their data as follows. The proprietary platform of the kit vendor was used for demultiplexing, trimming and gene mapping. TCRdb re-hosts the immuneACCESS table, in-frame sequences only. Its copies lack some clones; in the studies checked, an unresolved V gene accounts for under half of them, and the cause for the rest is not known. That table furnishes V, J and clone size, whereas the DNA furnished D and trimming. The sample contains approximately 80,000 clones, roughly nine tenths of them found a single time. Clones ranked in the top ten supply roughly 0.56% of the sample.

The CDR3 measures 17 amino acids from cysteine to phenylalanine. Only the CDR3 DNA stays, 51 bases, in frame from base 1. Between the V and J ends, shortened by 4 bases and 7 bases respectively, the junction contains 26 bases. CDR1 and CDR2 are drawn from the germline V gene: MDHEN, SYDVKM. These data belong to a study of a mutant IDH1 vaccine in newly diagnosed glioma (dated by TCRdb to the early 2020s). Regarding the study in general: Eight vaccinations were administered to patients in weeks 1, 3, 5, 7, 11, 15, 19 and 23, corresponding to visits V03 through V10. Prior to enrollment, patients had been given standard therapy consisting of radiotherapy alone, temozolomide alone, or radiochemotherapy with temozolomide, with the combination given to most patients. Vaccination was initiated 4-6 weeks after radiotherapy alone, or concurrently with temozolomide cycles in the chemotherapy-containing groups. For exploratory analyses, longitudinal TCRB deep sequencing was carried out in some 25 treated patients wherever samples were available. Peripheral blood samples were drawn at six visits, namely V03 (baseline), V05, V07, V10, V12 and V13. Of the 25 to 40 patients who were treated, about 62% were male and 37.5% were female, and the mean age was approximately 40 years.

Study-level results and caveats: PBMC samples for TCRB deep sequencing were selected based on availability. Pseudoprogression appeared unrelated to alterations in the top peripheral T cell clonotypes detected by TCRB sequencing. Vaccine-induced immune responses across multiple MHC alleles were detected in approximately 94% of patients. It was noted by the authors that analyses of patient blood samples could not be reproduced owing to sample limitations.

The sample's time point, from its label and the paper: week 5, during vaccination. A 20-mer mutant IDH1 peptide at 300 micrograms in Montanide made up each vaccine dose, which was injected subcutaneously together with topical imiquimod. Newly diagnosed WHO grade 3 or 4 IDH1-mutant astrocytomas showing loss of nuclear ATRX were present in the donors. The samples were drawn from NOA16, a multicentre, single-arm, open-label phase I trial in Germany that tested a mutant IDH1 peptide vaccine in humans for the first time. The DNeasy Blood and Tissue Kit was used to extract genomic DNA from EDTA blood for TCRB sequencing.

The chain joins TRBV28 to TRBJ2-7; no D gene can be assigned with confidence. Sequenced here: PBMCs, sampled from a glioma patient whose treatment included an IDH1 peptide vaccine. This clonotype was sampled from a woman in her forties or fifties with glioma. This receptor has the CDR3 CASSSQIELRSPREQYF. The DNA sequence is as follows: TGTGCCAGCAGTTCACAGATTGAACTCCGGTCCCCTCGGGAGCAGTACTTC.